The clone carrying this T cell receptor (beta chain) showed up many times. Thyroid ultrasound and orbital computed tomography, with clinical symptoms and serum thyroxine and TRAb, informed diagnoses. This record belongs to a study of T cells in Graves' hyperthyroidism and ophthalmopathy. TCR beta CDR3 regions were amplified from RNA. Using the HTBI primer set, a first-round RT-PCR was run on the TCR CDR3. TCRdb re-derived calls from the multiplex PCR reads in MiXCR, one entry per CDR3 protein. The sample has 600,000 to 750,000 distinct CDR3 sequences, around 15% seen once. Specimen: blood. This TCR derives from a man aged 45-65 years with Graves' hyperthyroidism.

The CDR3 coding sequence is TGCAGTGCTTCCCCCAGGGGTTTAGCCTACGAGCAGTACTTC. Translated: CSASPRGLAYEQYF. The chain joins TRBV20-1 to TRBJ2-7; TRBD1 might be the D (6 bases). Trimming pared 5 bases from V and 2 bases from J, leaving 16 bases between. CDR1 and CDR2 (germline): DFQATT, SNEGSKA (reference sequence). This CDR3 comprises 14 residues.